Following are 30 T cell receptor beta chains from one sample sequenced in a study of human versus mouse CDR3 diversity and MHC coevolution. Some clones are missing from TCRdb's copy, which holds only in-frame ones; the method was immunoSEQ multiplex PCR. The sample records around 77,000 clones, less than 95% being singletons. The sample comprised naive CD4+ T cells from blood. The sample's subset: CD45RO-negative CD62L-positive naive CD4 T cells. Receptor source: a person between 25 and 69 years old in good health.

The chain carries TRBV30 and TRBJ2-1, with 9 nucleotides matching TRBD2. With 3 bases clipped from V and 6 bases from J, the junction kept 15 bases outside the gene matches. CDR1 GTSNPN and CDR2 SVGIG come from the germline V gene (reference sequence). The CDR3 is 17 residues long. Here the CDR3 DNA reads TGTGCCTGGAGGCCCCTAGCGGGATTCCTTGCCGGCAATGAGCAGTTCTTC. Translating gives CAWRPLAGFLAGNEQFF.

V usage is TRBV13 and J usage is TRBJ1-1, with 8 positions matching TRBD1. Germline trimming cut 2 bases from V and 0 bases from J; bases unmatched to any gene: 5. Germline CDR1 is PRHDT and CDR2 is FYEKMQ (reference sequence). The CDR3 runs to 16 residues. CDR3 sequence: CASSLRTGSMNTEAFF. CDR3 sequence (DNA): TGTGCCAGCAGCTTAAGGACAGGGTCCATGAACACTGAAGCTTTCTTT.

This clone was seen just once. This sequence joins TRBV19 and TRBJ1-6; 7 bases are shared with TRBD1. The V gene end was trimmed by 3 bases and the J gene end by 8 bases; junction bases not matched to a gene: 4. Germline V gene lookup returns CDR1 LNHDA and CDR2 SQIVND (reference sequence). This CDR3 is built from 14 residues. The DNA for the CDR3 is TGTGCCAGTAGTATCCCAGGGGGTTATTCACCCCTCCACTTT. Amino acids: CASSIPGGYSPLHF.

The chain recombines TRBV29-1 with TRBJ1-1, with 9 bases that match TRBD1. With 4 bases clipped from V and 4 bases from J, the junction kept 4 bases outside the gene matches. The CDR3 runs 13 residues. CDR1 is SQVTM, CDR2 ANQGSEA, per germline. The CDR3 DNA reads as TGCAGCGTTGCCGGGACAGGGATCACTGAAGCTTTCTTT. Its protein is CSVAGTGITEAFF.

The chain has TRBV2 and TRBJ2-3, with 8 nucleotides matching TRBD1. The CDR3 has 15 amino acids. The ends lost 4 bases at V and 0 bases at J; junction bases unmatched: 3. Germline CDR1 SNHLY, CDR2 FYNNEI. For the CDR3, the DNA is TGTGCCAGCAGTGGGACAGGGACTAGCACAGATACGCAGTATTTT. It yields the protein CASSGTGTSTDTQYF.

This clone came up once. The chain carries TRBV30 and TRBJ1-5; TRBD1 might be the D (6 bases). Trimming removed 2 bases from V and 3 bases from J, with 11 bases in between. Per the germline V gene, CDR1 is GTSNPN and CDR2 is SVGIG (reference sequence). The CDR3 is 14 amino acids. Here the CDR3 DNA reads TGTGCCTGGAGTAGGGGGGGGTACAATCAGCCCCAGCATTTT. Translating gives CAWSRGGYNQPQHF.

The V and J genes are TRBV6-1 and TRBJ2-5, with 9 bases aligning to TRBD1. With the DNA end fitting TRBJ2-7 better, the J assignment may be wrong. Germline V CDR1 and CDR2: MNHNS, SASEGT. The CDR3 is 13 amino acids. CDR3 region: CASRTGVIYEQYF. The CDR3 DNA follows: TGTGCCAGCCGGACAGGGGTCATCTACGAGCAGTACTTC.

The chain uses TRBV30 and TRBJ2-5, with D possibly matching TRBD2 (6 bases). CDR3 length equals 15 residues. With 5 bases removed from V and 0 bases from J, the gap between germline ends came to 16 bases. CDR1 GTSNPN and CDR2 SVGIG come from the germline V gene (reference sequence). CDR3 residues: CAWDRRDRDQETQYF. CDR3 nucleotides: TGTGCCTGGGATCGGAGGGACCGCGACCAAGAGACCCAGTACTTC. Looking up the rest from reference TRBV30 and TRBJ2-5 gives the full variable domain: SQTIHQWPATLVQPVGSPLSLECTVEGTSNPNLYWYRQAAGRGLQLLFYSVGIGQISSEVPQNLSASRPQDRQFILSSKKLLLSDSGFYLCAWDRRDRDQETQYFGPGTRLLVL.

J is TRBJ1-4 and V is TRBV5-1, with 10 bases matching TRBD1. V dropped 3 bases and J dropped 8; count of bases not matched to a gene: 4. The CDR3 loop spans 14 amino acids. Germline loops: CDR1 SGHRS, CDR2 YFSETQ. The CDR3 loop is CASSSGQGLEKLFF. Here the CDR3 DNA reads TGCGCCAGCAGCTCGGGACAGGGGCTCGAAAAACTGTTTTTT.

Worth noting for this clone: The same CDR3 can be traced to other DNA sequences in this sample. The chain is built from TRBV28 and TRBJ1-2; the match to TRBD1 covers 7 bases. The CDR3 is made up of 12 amino acids. V was pared by 8 bases and J by 4 bases, with 4 bases of the junction left unmatched. From germline, CDR1 is MDHEN and CDR2 SYDVKM. The CDR3 DNA reads TGTGCCAGCGACGGACAGGCCTATGGCTACACCTTC. As protein: CASDGQAYGYTF.

The J gene is TRBJ1-5, the V gene TRBV7-2; TRBD1 might be the D (6 bases). CDR1 and CDR2 from the germline V gene are SGHTA and FQGNSA. The CDR3 runs 14 residues. V dropped 5 bases and J dropped 3 bases, with 11 bases sitting between them. As DNA, the CDR3 is TGTGCCAGCAGCGTGACAGGCCCCAATCAGCCCCAGCATTTT. Its protein is CASSVTGPNQPQHF. Full variable domain (outside the CDR3, taken from reference TRBV7-2 and TRBJ1-5): GAGVSQSPSNKVTEKGKDVELRCDPISGHTALYWYRQSLGQGLEFLIYFQGNSAPDKSGLPSDRFSAERTGGSVSTLTIQRTQQEDSAVYLCASSVTGPNQPQHFGDGTRLSIL.

This rearrangement joins TRBV5-4 to TRBJ2-3, with TRBD2 matching 8 bases. V trimming: 3 bases; J trimming: 2 bases; junction bases outside the gene matches: 5. CDR1 and CDR2 from the germline V gene are SGHNT and YYREEE (reference sequence). This CDR3 is 15 amino acids long. CDR3 in amino acids: CASSSSGGNTDTQYF. CDR3 DNA: TGTGCCAGCAGCTCCAGCGGGGGTAACACAGATACGCAGTATTTT.

The V call is TRBV7-2, the J call TRBJ1-6, with D possibly TRBD1 on 6 matching bases. The CDR3 loop spans 16 amino acids. V gave up 6 bases and J gave up 5 bases, with 17 bases separating them. CDR1 is SGHTA, CDR2 FQGNSA, per germline. CDR3 bases: TGTGCCAGCAGAGCTTCGGCAGGGGACAATAATTCACCCCTCCACTTT. Translating it yields CASRASAGDNNSPLHF.

The CDR3: CASSLRGSGANVLTF. As DNA, the CDR3 is TGTGCCAGCAGCTTACGGGGTTCCGGGGCCAACGTCCTGACTTTC. V usage is TRBV7-9 and J usage is TRBJ2-6, with D perhaps matching TRBD2 (5 bases). The CDR3 is made up of 15 amino acids. From germline, CDR1 is SEHNR and CDR2 FQNEAQ (reference sequence). The V end lost 2 bases, the J end lost 4 bases, and 9 bases lay between the germline ends. Variable domain in full (rest from reference TRBV7-9 and TRBJ2-6): DTGVSQNPRHKITKRGQNVTFRCDPISEHNRLYWYRQTLGQGPEFLTYFQNEAQLEKSRLLSDRFSAERPKGSFSTLEIQRTEQGDSAMYLCASSLRGSGANVLTFGAGSRLTVL.

The chain joins TRBV10-3 to TRBJ1-1; D is undetermined. Germline CDR1 is ENHRY and CDR2 is SYGVKD. The CDR3 runs to 13 residues. Trimming pared 8 bases from V and 4 bases from J, leaving 14 bases between. The CDR3 here is CAILRLGSTEAFF. Written as DNA, the CDR3 is TGTGCCATCCTTAGATTGGGGAGCACTGAAGCTTTCTTT.

V is TRBV19 and J is TRBJ2-1, with D perhaps TRBD2 (6 bases). V was cut by 0 bases and J by 9 bases, with 24 bases left in between. The V gene's germline CDR1 is LNHDA and CDR2 SQIVND (reference sequence). The CDR3 spans 18 residues. CDR3 residues: CASSIDSTGLAPTAEQFF. The CDR3 DNA follows: TGTGCCAGTAGTATAGATTCCACCGGGCTAGCGCCGACGGCTGAGCAGTTCTTC.

The CDR3 protein is CASQQGAGPQHF. The CDR3 bases are TGTGCCAGCCAACAGGGGGCTGGGCCCCAGCATTTT. The rearrangement links TRBV19 to TRBJ1-5, with TRBD1 matching 9 bases. CDR3 length: 12 amino acids. CDR1 is LNHDA and CDR2 is SQIVND in the germline V gene (reference sequence). The ends lost 9 bases at V and 9 bases at J; junction bases unmatched: 6.

With regard to this clone: The same CDR3 arises from other DNA sequences in this sample as well. The chain uses TRBV30 and TRBJ2-3; D perhaps matches TRBD2 (5 bases). Trimming took off 5 bases at V and 0 bases at J, with 15 bases between the two ends. The CDR3 runs to 15 residues. Germline CDR1 GTSNPN, CDR2 SVGIG (reference sequence). This CDR3 reads CAWGRLAQSTDTQYF. DNA for the CDR3: TGTGCCTGGGGACGGCTAGCTCAGAGCACAGATACGCAGTATTTT.

The gene calls are TRBV19 and TRBJ1-3, with a tentative D call TRBD1 (5 bases). V was trimmed by 9 bases and J by 0 bases, leaving 15 bases between them. CDR3 length equals 15 residues. Germline CDR1 LNHDA, CDR2 SQIVND (reference sequence). CDR3 sequence: CASRLGEISGNTIYF. The CDR3 coding sequence is TGTGCCAGCCGATTAGGGGAAATCTCTGGAAACACCATATATTTT.

Concerning this clone: At the DNA level, this CDR3 is encoded by other sequences in the same sample as well. CDR3 sequence: CASGVSSGKVYEQYF. In DNA, the CDR3 is TGTGCCAGCGGCGTTTCTAGCGGGAAGGTCTACGAGCAGTACTTC. The rearrangement uses TRBV5-4 and TRBJ2-7; 9 positions match TRBD2. Germline CDR1 SGHNT, CDR2 YYREEE (reference sequence). V dropped 7 bases and J dropped 3; count of bases not matched to a gene: 11. The CDR3 spans 15 residues.

The chain links TRBV5-1 to TRBJ1-3; 7 nucleotides match TRBD1. CDR1 and CDR2 (germline): SGHRS, YFSETQ. The CDR3 runs 14 residues. Unmatched junction bases numbered 4, after V lost 5 bases and J lost 2 bases. The CDR3: CASSGQGAGNTIYF. DNA of the CDR3: TGCGCCAGCAGTGGTCAGGGGGCTGGAAACACCATATATTTT.

The chain carries TRBV2 and TRBJ2-2; TRBD1 matches 12 bases. This CDR3 is 16 amino acids long. From germline, CDR1 is SNHLY and CDR2 FYNNEI. V dropped 6 bases and J dropped 4; count of bases not matched to a gene: 6. In nucleotides, the CDR3 is TGTGCCAGCAGGCCCCCGGGACAGGGGGCCACCGGGGAGCTGTTTTTT. Translation gives CASRPPGQGATGELFF.

The J gene is TRBJ2-7, the V gene TRBV11-2; 10 bases match TRBD1. The germline V gene has CDR1 SGHAT and CDR2 FQNNGV. This CDR3 is 15 amino acids long. Trimming at V came to 5 bases and at J to 6 bases, leaving 10 bases not matched to a gene. CDR3 residues: CASSTTRDRGSEQYF. The CDR3 nucleotides read TGTGCCAGCAGCACCACCCGGGACAGGGGCTCCGAGCAGTACTTC.

The genes are TRBV10-2 and TRBJ2-7; no firm D call. V was cut by 7 bases and J by 2 bases, with 21 bases left in between. CDR1 and CDR2 (germline): WSHSY, SAAADI. The CDR3 has 16 amino acids. CDR3 DNA: TGCGCCAGCAATGAAACCCCCGCCGGGTTTACCTACGAGCAGTACTTC. It yields the protein CASNETPAGFTYEQYF.

CDR3: CASSDRRTGGGSNQPQHF. CDR3 nucleotides: TGTGCCAGCAGTGACCGGCGGACAGGGGGGGGGAGCAATCAGCCCCAGCATTTT. This rearrangement joins TRBV6-1 to TRBJ1-5; 10 bases are a match to TRBD1. The germline CDR1 and CDR2 sequences are MNHNS and SASEGT. CDR3 length: 18 residues. The J segment lost 1 base and the V segment lost 3 bases, leaving 9 bases of the junction unmatched.

This chain uses TRBV18 with TRBJ1-2; a possible D gene is TRBD1 (5 bases). The germline V and J ends were trimmed by 2 bases and 4 bases, with 14 bases remaining between them. Per the germline V gene, CDR1 is KGHSH and CDR2 is LQKENI. CDR3 length: 15 amino acids. CDR3 nucleotide sequence: TGTGCCAGCTCACCAGGTCCAGAAGGGGCCTATGGCTACACCTTC. Its protein product is CASSPGPEGAYGYTF. Full variable domain (rest looked up from reference TRBV18 and TRBJ1-2): NAGVMQNPRHLVRRRGQEARLRCSPMKGHSHVYWYRQLPEEGLKFMVYLQKENIIDESGMPKERFSAEFPKEGPSILRIQQVVRGDSAAYFCASSPGPEGAYGYTFGSGTRLTVV.

The gene calls are TRBV28 and TRBJ2-5; TRBD1 is a possible D gene (6 bases). V was cut by 2 bases and J by 5 bases, with 18 bases left in between. There are 16 residues in the CDR3. CDR1 and CDR2 (germline): MDHEN, SYDVKM. The CDR3 protein is CASSLPKYRVRETQYF. The CDR3 DNA sequence: TGTGCCAGCAGTTTACCCAAGTACAGGGTCAGGGAGACCCAGTACTTC.

The chain employs TRBV5-4 and TRBJ2-2; the match to TRBD2 covers 8 bases. The V gene's germline CDR1 is SGHNT and CDR2 YYREEE (reference sequence). CDR3 length: 14 residues. The ends lost 7 bases at V and 6 bases at J; junction bases unmatched: 8. In DNA, the CDR3 is TGTGCCAGCCGGGGGGGGTTCCGCTCCGGGGAGCTGTTTTTT. It codes for CASRGGFRSGELFF.

The chain joins TRBV28 to TRBJ2-7; 8 bases map to TRBD2. The CDR3 has 12 residues. V dropped 6 bases and J dropped 3; count of bases not matched to a gene: 1. CDR1 is MDHEN, CDR2 SYDVKM, per germline. CDR3 sequence reads: CASSGGGYEQYF. CDR3 coding DNA: TGTGCCAGCAGCGGGGGGGGCTACGAGCAGTACTTC.

This chain connects TRBV7-9 to TRBJ1-1, with TRBD1 as a possible D gene (6 bases). V gave up 2 bases and J gave up 6 bases, with 10 bases separating them. The CDR3 consists of 13 residues. CDR1 SEHNR and CDR2 FQNEAQ come from the germline V gene (reference sequence). CDR3 bases: TGTGCCAGCAGCTTACTAACAGGGTCTGAAGCTTTCTTT. This encodes CASSLLTGSEAFF.